The 15 T cell receptor beta chains listed next were all sequenced from one sample in a study of blood T cell repertoires in COVID-19. The assay was immunoSEQ multiplex PCR, and TCRdb's table has in-frame clones only and misses some. This sample has 140,000 to 150,000 clones, with approximately 90% found just once. The sequencing sample was made of peripheral blood. The receptor source for this set is a man aged 55 to 69 with active or convalescent COVID-19.

This sequence joins TRBV28 and TRBJ1-1; maybe TRBD1 (5 bases). The germline V and J ends were trimmed by 5 bases and 3 bases, with 19 bases remaining between them. Germline V lookup: CDR1 MDHEN, CDR2 SYDVKM. The CDR3 length is 16 residues. CDR3 bases: TGTGCCAGCAGTGCTCCTGGGGCGGGGGAAGACACTGAAGCTTTCTTT. Protein product: CASSAPGAGEDTEAFF.

This clone came up a few times. The rearrangement joins TRBV11-2 to TRBJ2-7; tentatively, D is TRBD1 (6 bases). V lost 1 base to trimming and J lost 0 bases, with 10 bases between them. Germline V lookup: CDR1 SGHAT, CDR2 FQNNGV. This CDR3 spans 15 amino acids. CDR3 loop: CASSLVTGSSYEQYF. CDR3 in DNA: TGTGCCAGCAGCTTAGTAACAGGGAGCTCCTACGAGCAGTACTTC.

The chain employs TRBV9 and TRBJ1-1; D is perhaps TRBD1 (5 bases). CDR1 and CDR2 (germline): SGDLS, YYNGEE. V dropped 2 bases and J dropped 1 base, with 9 bases sitting between them. The CDR3 runs 14 residues. The CDR3 DNA reads as TGTGCCAGCAGCGTTACTACAGGGAACACTGAAGCTTTCTTT. Its translation is CASSVTTGNTEAFF. Full variable domain (remainder filled in from reference TRBV9 and TRBJ1-1): DSGVTQTPKHLITATGQRVTLRCSPRSGDLSVYWYQQSLDQGLQFLIQYYNGEERAKGNILERFSAQQFPDLHSELNLSSLELGDSALYFCASSVTTGNTEAFFGQGTRLTVV.

The chain joins TRBV6-2 or TRBV6-3 to TRBJ1-5; D remains ambiguous. This CDR3 region has 15 residues. Trimming left V 5 bases short and J 0 bases short, with 11 bases between. Germline V gene sequence: CDR1 MNHEY, CDR2 SVGEGT. Here the CDR3 reads CASSPGVYSNQPQHF. The CDR3 nucleotides are TGTGCCAGCAGTCCCGGGGTATATAGCAATCAGCCCCAGCATTTT.

This clone was observed a single time. This rearrangement joins TRBV5-8 to TRBJ1-4; 11 bases fit TRBD1. This CDR3 has 15 amino acids. Germline lookup yields CDR1 SGHTS and CDR2 YDEGEE. V trimming: 4 bases; J trimming: 7 bases; junction bases outside the gene matches: 6. CDR3 region: CASSPGDRGSEKLFF. Written as DNA, the CDR3 is TGTGCCAGCAGCCCGGGGGACAGGGGGTCTGAAAAACTGTTTTTT.

This chain links TRBV29-1 with TRBJ2-7; tentatively, D is TRBD1 (6 bases). CDR1 is SQVTM, CDR2 ANQGSEA, per germline. The germline V and J ends were trimmed by 3 bases and 3 bases, with 9 bases remaining between them. The CDR3 covers 12 residues. The CDR3 sequence: CSVEDSSYEQYF. The CDR3 DNA reads as TGCAGCGTTGAGGACAGCAGCTACGAGCAGTACTTC.

The chain is built from TRBV7-9 and TRBJ2-1; the match to TRBD2 covers 7 bases. Germline V CDR1 and CDR2: SEHNR, FQNEAQ (reference sequence). The CDR3 totals 16 residues. V was pared by 5 bases and J by 1 base, with 8 bases of the junction left unmatched. The CDR3 loop reads CASSPAGKISYNEQFF. The CDR3 nucleotides read TGTGCCAGCAGCCCAGCGGGGAAGATTTCCTACAATGAGCAGTTCTTC.

This clone was seen once. The chain couples TRBV9 to TRBJ1-3; D possibly corresponds to TRBD1 (6 bases). V was pared by 0 bases and J by 3 bases, with 7 bases between. This CDR3 spans 14 amino acids. In germline, CDR1 is SGDLS, CDR2 YYNGEE. The CDR3 DNA is TGTGCCAGCAGCGTAGGGACAGTTGGAAACACCATATATTTT. It is translated as CASSVGTVGNTIYF.

The V and J genes are TRBV27 and TRBJ2-6; tentative D call: TRBD1 (6 bases). CDR1 and CDR2 from the germline V gene are MNHEY and SMNVEV (reference sequence). V lost 5 bases to trimming and J lost 0 bases, with 14 bases between them. The CDR3 has 17 amino acids. The CDR3: CASSPAEGGSGANVLTF. The DNA for the CDR3 is TGTGCCAGCAGTCCAGCCGAAGGGGGCTCTGGGGCCAACGTCCTGACTTTC. The entire variable domain, with the rest obtained from reference TRBV27 and TRBJ2-6, is as follows: EAQVTQNPRYLITVTGKKLTVTCSQNMNHEYMSWYRQDPGLGLRQIYYSMNVEVTDKGDVPEGYKVSRKEKRNFPLILESPSPNQTSLYFCASSPAEGGSGANVLTFGAGSRLTVL.

This clone was counted only a few times. This chain connects TRBV4-2 to TRBJ2-5, with 8 bases identical to TRBD2. Germline V CDR1 and CDR2: LGHNA, YNFKEQ. The CDR3 totals 14 residues. V was clipped by 5 bases and J by 4 bases; unmatched bases: 6. DNA for the CDR3: TGTGCCAGCAGCAAGAGCGGGGGACTAGAGACCCAGTACTTC. This codes for CASSKSGGLETQYF.

The chain has TRBV12-3 or TRBV12-4 and TRBJ1-2; D remains ambiguous. Trimming cost V 7 bases and J 4 bases, with 13 bases left between them. CDR3 size: 13 residues. CDR3 region: CASTPLPGYGYTF. CDR3 bases: TGTGCCAGCACCCCCTTACCAGGCTATGGCTACACCTTC.

The J gene is TRBJ2-7, the V gene TRBV27, with D perhaps matching TRBD2 (5 bases). V was cut by 4 bases and J by 2 bases, with 12 bases left in between. This CDR3 has 14 amino acids. Germline CDR1 is MNHEY and CDR2 is SMNVEV (reference sequence). Here the CDR3 DNA reads TGTGCCAGCAGTTCATCAGCGGCGACCTACGAGCAGTACTTC. Encoded protein: CASSSSAATYEQYF.

V is TRBV28 and J is TRBJ2-3; maybe TRBD1 (5 bases). CDR1 and CDR2 from the germline V gene are MDHEN and SYDVKM. V lost 7 bases, J lost 8 bases, and 22 bases lay in between. The CDR3 totals 15 residues. DNA for the CDR3: TGTGCCAGCAAAGGATACCCAGGGATCCCGAGTACGCAGTATTTT. Protein: CASKGYPGIPSTQYF.

The chain recombines TRBV18 with TRBJ1-5; a possible D gene is TRBD1 (6 bases). This CDR3 contains 13 residues. Trimming took 3 bases from V and 5 from J, leaving 8 bases between them. Germline lookup yields CDR1 KGHSH and CDR2 LQKENI. The CDR3 protein is CASSPYRDQPQHF. The DNA of the CDR3 is TGTGCCAGCTCACCTTACAGGGATCAGCCCCAGCATTTT.

The J gene is TRBJ1-3, the V gene TRBV2; 7 bases fit TRBD1. The J segment lost 0 bases and the V segment lost 3 bases, leaving 5 bases of the junction unmatched. This CDR3 comprises 16 residues. Per the germline V gene, CDR1 is SNHLY and CDR2 is FYNNEI. The CDR3 protein is CASSDDRAVSGNTIYF. DNA for the CDR3: TGTGCCAGCAGTGATGACAGGGCGGTCTCTGGAAACACCATATATTTT. Filled out from reference TRBV2 and TRBJ1-3, the complete variable domain reads EPEVTQTPSHQVTQMGQEVILRCVPISNHLYFYWYRQILGQKVEFLVSFYNNEISEKSEIFDDQFSVERPDGSNFTLKIRSTKLEDSAMYFCASSDDRAVSGNTIYFGEGSWLTVV.